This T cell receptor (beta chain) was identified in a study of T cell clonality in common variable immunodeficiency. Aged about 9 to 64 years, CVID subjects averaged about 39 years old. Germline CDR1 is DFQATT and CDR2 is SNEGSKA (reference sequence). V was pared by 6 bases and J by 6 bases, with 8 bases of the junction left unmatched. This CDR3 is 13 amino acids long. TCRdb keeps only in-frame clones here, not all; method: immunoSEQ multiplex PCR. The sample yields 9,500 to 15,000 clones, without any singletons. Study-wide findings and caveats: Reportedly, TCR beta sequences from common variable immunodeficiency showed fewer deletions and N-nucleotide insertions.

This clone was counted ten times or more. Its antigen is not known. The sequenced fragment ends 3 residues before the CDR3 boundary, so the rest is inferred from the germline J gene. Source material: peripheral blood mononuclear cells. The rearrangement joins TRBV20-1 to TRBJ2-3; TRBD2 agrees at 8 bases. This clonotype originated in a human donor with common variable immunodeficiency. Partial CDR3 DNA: TGCAGTGCGATCAGCGGGGGCGTGGATACG. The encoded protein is CSAISGGVDT. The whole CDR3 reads CSAISGGVDTQYF.